A selection of T cell receptor beta chains follows, all from one sample in a study of cytotoxic CD8 clonotypes in ibrutinib-treated CLL. Clones were read by immunoSEQ multiplex PCR, and TCRdb kept only the in-frame ones, dropping some. The table lists more than 200,000 clones, 70% of them singletons. Source: PBMCs, taken after 24 months of ibrutinib treatment. Receptors originate from a human donor with chronic lymphocytic leukemia. CDR3s include the opening cysteine and the closing phenylalanine or tryptophan. D genes are given only for firm matches. Not all rows give a size; the values are once, few, many and, for expanded clones, a class.

d_gene	v_gene	abundance	j_gene	CDR3nt	CDR3aa
TRBD1	TRBV27	NA	TRBJ2-7	TGTGCCAGCAGTTTATCCCCGACAGGGAGCTCCTACGAGCAGTACTTC	CASSLSPTGSSYEQYF
TRBD2	TRBV27	NA	TRBJ2-7	TGTGCCAGCAGTTGGTCTAGCGGGAGATCCTACGAGCAGTACTTC	CASSWSSGRSYEQYF
NA	TRBV7-3	NA	TRBJ1-1	TGTGCCAGCAAAGGCCCGGGAAACACTGAAGCTTTCTTT	CASKGPGNTEAFF
NA	TRBV2	NA	TRBJ2-5	TGTGCCAGCGGTAAACAAGAGACCCAGTACTTC	CASGKQETQYF
NA	TRBV19	few	TRBJ2-3	TGTGCCACCACCAAGCCAGAGACAGATACGCAGTATTTT	CATTKPETDTQYF
NA	TRBV6-6	once	TRBJ2-1	TGTGCCAGCAGTCCCTCGAGGGGGACTCAAAACAATGAGCAGTTCTTC	CASSPSRGTQNNEQFF
NA	TRBV5-6	few	TRBJ2-7	TGTGCCAGCAGCTTGGCCTGGCAGGCGGCCTACGAGCAGTACTTC	CASSLAWQAAYEQYF
TRBD2	TRBV14	NA	TRBJ2-1	TGTGCCAGCAGCTCCGGAAGCGGGAGGGCGCATGAGCAGTTCTTC	CASSSGSGRAHEQFF
NA	TRBV4-2	NA	TRBJ2-7	TGTGCCAGCAGGGGTACCTCTAGGGGGGCGAGAGAGGAGCAGTACTTC	CASRGTSRGAREEQYF
TRBD1	TRBV9	NA	TRBJ1-2	TGTGCCAGCAGCGGCGGGACAGGGGCGGGGCTAGGTGGCTACACCTTC	CASSGGTGAGLGGYTF
NA	TRBV5-4	NA	TRBJ1-1	TGTGCCAGCAGCGGTCGGGACAAGGCCACTGAAGCTTTCTTT	CASSGRDKATEAFF
TRBD2	TRBV27	NA	TRBJ2-3	TGTGCCTCCCGGGGGGGAGCCACAGATACGCAGTATTTT	CASRGGATDTQYF
TRBD2	TRBV2	NA	TRBJ2-2	TGTGCCAGCAGTGAGGGACTAGCGAACACCGGGGAGCTGTTTTTT	CASSEGLANTGELFF
NA	TRBV27	few	TRBJ1-3	TGTGCCAGCACGCCCCGCTTCGGGCTTCCAGGAAACACCATATATTTT	CASTPRFGLPGNTIYF
TRBD1	TRBV11-3	NA	TRBJ2-3	TGTGCCAGCAGCTTCGGACAGGGCACAGATACGCAGTATTTT	CASSFGQGTDTQYF
NA	TRBV30	few	TRBJ2-7	TGTGCCTGGACCGGGCCATGGGGCGAGCAGTACTTC	CAWTGPWGEQYF